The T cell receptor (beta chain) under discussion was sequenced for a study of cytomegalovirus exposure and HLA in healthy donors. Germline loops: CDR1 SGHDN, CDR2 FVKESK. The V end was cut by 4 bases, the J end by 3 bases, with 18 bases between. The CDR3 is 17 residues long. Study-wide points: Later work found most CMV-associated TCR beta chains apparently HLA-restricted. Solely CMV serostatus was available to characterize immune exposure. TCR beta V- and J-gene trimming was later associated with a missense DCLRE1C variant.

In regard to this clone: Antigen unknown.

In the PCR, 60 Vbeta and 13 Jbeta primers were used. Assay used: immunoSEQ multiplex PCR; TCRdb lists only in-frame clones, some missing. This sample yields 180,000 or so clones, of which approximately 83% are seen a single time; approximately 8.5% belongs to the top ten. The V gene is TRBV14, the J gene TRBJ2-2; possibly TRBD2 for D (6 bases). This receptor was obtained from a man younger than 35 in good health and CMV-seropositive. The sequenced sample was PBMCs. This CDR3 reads CASSPNTREKYTGELFF. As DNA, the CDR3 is TGTGCCAGCAGCCCTAATACCCGGGAGAAGTACACCGGGGAGCTGTTTTTT.